This T cell receptor beta chain was obtained from a study of shared clonotypes between healthy human individuals. Those who donated were healthy HIV-negative adults, with no recent acute infections or vaccinations reported. CDR3 length: 15 residues. Germline CDR1 is MDHEN and CDR2 is SYDVKM. Trimming took 2 bases from V and 1 from J, leaving 6 bases between them. Concerning this clone: Its antigen is not identified.

Splitting of each subset's genomic DNA was done evenly across several immunoSEQ plates. Ten immunoSEQ deep assay plates were used by the authors to sequence unsorted PBMC DNA. The method was immunoSEQ multiplex PCR; TCRdb's version includes in-frame clones alone and lacks a portion of them. The profile shows about 450,000 clones, roughly 77% of them singletons. Whole-study results and caveats: Only blood was sampled, and tissue TCR repertoires likely differ from blood ones.

The J gene is TRBJ2-6, the V gene TRBV28, with D uncertain. Sequenced material: PBMCs. The receptor was derived from a woman in her forties in good health. Some clones in this sample may be carry-over from other donors' samples. The CDR3 DNA is TGTGCCAGCAGTTTAGCCCTTTCTGGGGCCAACGTCCTGACTTTC. It specifies CASSLALSGANVLTF.